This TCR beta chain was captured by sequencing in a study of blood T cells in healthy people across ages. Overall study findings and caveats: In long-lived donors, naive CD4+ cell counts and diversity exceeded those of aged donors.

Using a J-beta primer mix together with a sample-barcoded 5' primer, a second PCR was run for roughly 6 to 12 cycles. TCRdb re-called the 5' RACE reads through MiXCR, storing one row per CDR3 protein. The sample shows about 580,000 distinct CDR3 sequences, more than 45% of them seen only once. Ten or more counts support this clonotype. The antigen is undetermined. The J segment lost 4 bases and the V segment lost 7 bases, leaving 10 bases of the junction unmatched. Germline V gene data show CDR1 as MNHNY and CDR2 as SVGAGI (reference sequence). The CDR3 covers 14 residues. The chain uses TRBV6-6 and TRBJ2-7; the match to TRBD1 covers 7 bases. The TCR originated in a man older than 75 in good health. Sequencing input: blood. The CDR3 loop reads CASNPGQETYEQYF. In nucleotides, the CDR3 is TGTGCCAGCAATCCTGGACAGGAGACATACGAGCAGTACTTC.